This T cell receptor beta chain was sequenced for a study of T cell clonotyping in hematopoietic cell transplantation (dated by TCRdb to about 2021). The study in broad terms: Recipient samples taken before transplant were collected after cytoreduction. In the study, 140 or so blood samples were gathered from 35 consecutive transplant recipients and their related donors. Patients were recruited between 2015 and January 2017 and followed until September 2020 or death. The paper as a whole reports these results and caveats: Broader posttransplant TCR repertoire diversity was predicted by donor and pretransplant recipient Inverse Simpson Index values. Just a small fraction of recipient repertoires overlapped with donor repertoires, and more than 95% appeared de novo at the given depth. Sample size was limited, and cells were not sorted, so CD4 and CD8 repertoire contributions could not be separated. Recipient TCR diversity fell after transplant, with pathologically expanded clonotypes rising progressively from day 30 to day 180.

With the immunoSEQ assay, which is a bias-controlled multiplex PCR relying on V- and J-specific primers, TCR beta CDR3 regions were amplified from genomic DNA. A proprietary barcode and Illumina adapter sequences were added to the CDR3 amplicons in a second PCR step. CDR3 libraries were sequenced on an Illumina MiSeq instrument. Turning to the authors' computational methods: Export and quality control were done with immunoSEQ Analyzer 3.0, while downstream analyses used R Bioconductor and Immunarch. Only productive rearrangements within the normalized downsampled data set were used in the calculation of repertoire metrics. Pathologically expanded clonotypes were defined as those larger than 5 templates in the normalized cohort. The Inverse Simpson Index was used to measure repertoire diversity. To capture all clonotypes, the CMV-specificity analyses were run on the non-normalized data set. TCRdb limited this immuneACCESS table to in-frame rearrangements with V and J called. A share of clones is missing; checked studies link under half to unresolved V genes, and the rest is unexplained. Clone size and V and J calls were adopted from that table, with D and trimming inferred from the DNA. The table for this sample lists about 69,000 clones; 90% to 97% of them were counted only once. The ten top clones hold roughly 1.7% of the sample.

CDR1 and CDR2 were assigned from the germline V gene as SGHTA and FQGNSA. Trimming accounts for 4 bases at V and 4 bases at J, while the number of junction bases matched to no gene is 9. The CDR3 holds 16 amino acids from the cysteine to the phenylalanine. The entry retains the CDR3 DNA only, 48 bases that are in frame from base 1. The time point tag for this specimen amounts to: recipient sample about 28 days before transplant, after cytoreduction. Blood samples were obtained from recipients approximately 28 days before transplant and at days 30, 100 and 180 after transplant. Using Nuclei Lysis Solution, genomic DNA was extracted from unfractionated peripheral blood mononuclear cells that were either fresh or cryopreserved. As concerns this clone: The antigen it recognizes is unknown. Base qualities were left out, and no much larger clone turns up one base away.

The origin of this receptor is a woman in her fifties or sixties with acute myeloid leukemia. Some clones in this sample may be carry-over from other donors' samples. The material was peripheral blood mononuclear cells, obtained before stem cell transplant. The chain links TRBV7-2 with TRBJ1-2; 10 junctional bases match TRBD1. CDR3 reads: CASSSGQGLEVYGYTF. The nucleotide sequence is given as TGTGCCAGCAGCTCGGGACAGGGGTTAGAGGTCTATGGCTACACCTTC.